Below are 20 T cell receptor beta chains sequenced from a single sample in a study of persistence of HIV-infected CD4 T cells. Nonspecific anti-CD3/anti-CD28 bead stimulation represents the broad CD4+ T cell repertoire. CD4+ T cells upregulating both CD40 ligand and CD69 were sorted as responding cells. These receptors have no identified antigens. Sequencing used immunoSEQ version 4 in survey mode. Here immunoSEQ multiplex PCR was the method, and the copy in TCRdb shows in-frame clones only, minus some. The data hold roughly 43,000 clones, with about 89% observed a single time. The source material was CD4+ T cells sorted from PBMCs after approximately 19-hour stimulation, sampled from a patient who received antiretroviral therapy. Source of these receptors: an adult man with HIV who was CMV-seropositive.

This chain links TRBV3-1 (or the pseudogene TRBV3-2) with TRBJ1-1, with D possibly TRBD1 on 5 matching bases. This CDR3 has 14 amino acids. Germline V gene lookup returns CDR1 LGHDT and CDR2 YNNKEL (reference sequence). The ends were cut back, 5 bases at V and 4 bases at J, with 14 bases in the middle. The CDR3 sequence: CASSDMIGGTEAFF. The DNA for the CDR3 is TGTGCCAGCAGCGACATGATTGGGGGCACTGAAGCTTTCTTT.

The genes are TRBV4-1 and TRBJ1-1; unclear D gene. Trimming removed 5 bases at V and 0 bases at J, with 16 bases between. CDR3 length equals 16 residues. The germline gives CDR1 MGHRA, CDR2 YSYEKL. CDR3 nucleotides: TGCGCCAGCAGCGCACGACCGACCGAGATGAACACTGAAGCTTTCTTT. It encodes CASSARPTEMNTEAFF.

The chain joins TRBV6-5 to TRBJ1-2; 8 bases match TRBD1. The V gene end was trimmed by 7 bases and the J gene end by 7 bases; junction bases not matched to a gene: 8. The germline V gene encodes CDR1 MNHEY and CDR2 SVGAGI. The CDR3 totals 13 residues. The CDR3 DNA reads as TGTGCCAGCAAGTCGACAGGGGTTGGTGGCTACACCTTC. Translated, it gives CASKSTGVGGYTF.

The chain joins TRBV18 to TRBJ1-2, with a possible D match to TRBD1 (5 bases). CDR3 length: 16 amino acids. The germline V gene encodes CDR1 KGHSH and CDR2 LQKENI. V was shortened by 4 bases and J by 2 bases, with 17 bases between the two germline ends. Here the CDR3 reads CASSLGEGRKNYGYTF. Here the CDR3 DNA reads TGTGCCAGCTCACTGGGTGAGGGACGGAAAAACTATGGCTACACCTTC.

The CDR3 sequence is CASSLGGLSTDTQYF. The CDR3, as DNA: TGTGCCAGCAGTTTAGGGGGCCTAAGCACAGATACGCAGTATTTT. V is TRBV27 and J is TRBJ2-3; tentative D call: TRBD1 (6 bases). Trimming removed 2 bases at V and 0 bases at J, with 9 bases between. The CDR3 is made up of 15 amino acids. The V gene's germline CDR1 is MNHEY and CDR2 SMNVEV (reference sequence).

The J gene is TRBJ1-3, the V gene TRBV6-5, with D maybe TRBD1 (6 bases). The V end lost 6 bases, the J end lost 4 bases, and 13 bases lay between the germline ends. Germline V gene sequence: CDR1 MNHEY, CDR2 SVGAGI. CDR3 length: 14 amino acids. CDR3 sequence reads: CASSLLQGGNTIYF. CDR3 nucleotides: TGTGCCAGCAGCCTCCTGCAGGGGGGAAACACCATATATTTT.

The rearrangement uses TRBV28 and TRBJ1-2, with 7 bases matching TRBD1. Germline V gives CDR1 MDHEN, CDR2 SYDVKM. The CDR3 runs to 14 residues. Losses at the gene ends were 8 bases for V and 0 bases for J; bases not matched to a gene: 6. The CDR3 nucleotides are TGTGCCAGCCGTCCCGGGACAGCTAACTATGGCTACACCTTC. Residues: CASRPGTANYGYTF.

CDR3 DNA: TGTGCCAGCAGTTTGGGATTGGGGGGGGGAAGACAGCCCCAGCATTTT. This gives the protein CASSLGLGGGRQPQHF. The rearrangement links TRBV28 to TRBJ1-5; a weak D match, TRBD1 (5 bases). The ends were cut back, 3 bases at V and 7 bases at J, with 19 bases in the middle. CDR3 length: 16 residues. From germline, CDR1 is MDHEN and CDR2 SYDVKM. Full variable domain (missing parts from reference TRBV28 and TRBJ1-5): DVKVTQSSRYLVKRTGEKVFLECVQDMDHENMFWYRQDPGLGLRLIYFSYDVKMKEKGDIPEGYSVSREKKERFSLILESASTNQTSMYLCASSLGLGGGRQPQHFGDGTRLSIL.

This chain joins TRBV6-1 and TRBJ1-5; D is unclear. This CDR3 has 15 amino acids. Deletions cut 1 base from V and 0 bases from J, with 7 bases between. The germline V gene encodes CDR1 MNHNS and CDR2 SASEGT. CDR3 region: CASSEGPGSNQPQHF. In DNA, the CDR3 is TGTGCCAGCAGTGAAGGGCCAGGTAGCAATCAGCCCCAGCATTTT.

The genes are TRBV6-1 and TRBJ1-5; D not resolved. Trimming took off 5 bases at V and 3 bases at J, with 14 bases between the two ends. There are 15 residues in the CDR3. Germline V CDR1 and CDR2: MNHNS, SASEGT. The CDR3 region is CASSLGLRYNQPQHF. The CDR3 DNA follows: TGTGCCAGCAGTTTAGGACTTAGGTACAATCAGCCCCAGCATTTT.

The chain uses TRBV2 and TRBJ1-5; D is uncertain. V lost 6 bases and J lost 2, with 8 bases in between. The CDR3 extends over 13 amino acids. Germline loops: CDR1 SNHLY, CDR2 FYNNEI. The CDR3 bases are TGTGCCAGCAGCCGAGGCGGCAATCAGCCCCAGCATTTT. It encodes CASSRGGNQPQHF.

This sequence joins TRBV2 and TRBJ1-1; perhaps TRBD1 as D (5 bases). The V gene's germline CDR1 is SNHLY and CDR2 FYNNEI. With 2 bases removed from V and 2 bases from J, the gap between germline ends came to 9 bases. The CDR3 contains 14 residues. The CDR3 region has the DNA TGTGCCAGCAGTGAAAGGCGGGGCAACACTGAAGCTTTCTTT. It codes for CASSERRGNTEAFF. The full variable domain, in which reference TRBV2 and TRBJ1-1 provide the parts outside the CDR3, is EPEVTQTPSHQVTQMGQEVILRCVPISNHLYFYWYRQILGQKVEFLVSFYNNEISEKSEIFDDQFSVERPDGSNFTLKIRSTKLEDSAMYFCASSERRGNTEAFFGQGTRLTVV.

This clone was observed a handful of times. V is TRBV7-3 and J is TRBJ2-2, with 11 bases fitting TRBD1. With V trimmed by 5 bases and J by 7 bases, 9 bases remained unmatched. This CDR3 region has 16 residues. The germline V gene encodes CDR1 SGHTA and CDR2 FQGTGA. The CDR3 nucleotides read TGTGCCAGCAGCCCCGGCGGACAGGGGGCAAACGGGGAGCTGTTTTTT. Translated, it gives CASSPGGQGANGELFF.

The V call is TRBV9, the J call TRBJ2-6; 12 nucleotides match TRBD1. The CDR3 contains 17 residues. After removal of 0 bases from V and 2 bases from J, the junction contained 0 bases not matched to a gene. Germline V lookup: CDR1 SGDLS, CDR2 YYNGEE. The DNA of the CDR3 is TGTGCCAGCAGCGTAGGGGACAGGGGGCCTGGGGCCAACGTCCTGACTTTC. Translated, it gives CASSVGDRGPGANVLTF.

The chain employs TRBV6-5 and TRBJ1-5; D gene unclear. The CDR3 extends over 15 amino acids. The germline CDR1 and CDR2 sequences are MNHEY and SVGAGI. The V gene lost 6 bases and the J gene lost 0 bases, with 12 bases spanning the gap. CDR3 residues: CASSRKLSSNQPQHF. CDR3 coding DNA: TGTGCCAGCAGCAGAAAACTTAGTAGCAATCAGCCCCAGCATTTT.

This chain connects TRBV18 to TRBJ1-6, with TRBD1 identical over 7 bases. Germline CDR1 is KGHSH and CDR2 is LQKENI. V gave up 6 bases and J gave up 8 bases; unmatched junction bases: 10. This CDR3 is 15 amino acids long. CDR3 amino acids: CASSPTGARDSPLHF. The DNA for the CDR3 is TGTGCCAGCTCTCCCACAGGGGCCAGGGATTCACCCCTCCACTTT. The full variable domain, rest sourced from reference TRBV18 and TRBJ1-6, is NAGVMQNPRHLVRRRGQEARLRCSPMKGHSHVYWYRQLPEEGLKFMVYLQKENIIDESGMPKERFSAEFPKEGPSILRIQQVVRGDSAAYFCASSPTGARDSPLHFGNGTRLTVT.

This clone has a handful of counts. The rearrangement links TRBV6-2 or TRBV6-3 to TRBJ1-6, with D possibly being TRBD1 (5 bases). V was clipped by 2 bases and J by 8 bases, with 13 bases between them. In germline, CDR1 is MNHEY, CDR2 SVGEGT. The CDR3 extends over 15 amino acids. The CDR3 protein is CASSYVRGRDSPLHF. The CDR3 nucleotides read TGTGCCAGCAGTTACGTCCGGGGCAGGGATTCACCCCTCCACTTT.

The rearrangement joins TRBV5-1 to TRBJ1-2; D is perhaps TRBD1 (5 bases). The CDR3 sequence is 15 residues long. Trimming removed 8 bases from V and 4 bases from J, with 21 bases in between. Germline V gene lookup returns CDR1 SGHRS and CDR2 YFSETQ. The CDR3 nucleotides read TGCGCCAGTCACCCAGAGAGTTTCGGGGGCTATGGCTACACCTTC. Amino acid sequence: CASHPESFGGYGYTF.

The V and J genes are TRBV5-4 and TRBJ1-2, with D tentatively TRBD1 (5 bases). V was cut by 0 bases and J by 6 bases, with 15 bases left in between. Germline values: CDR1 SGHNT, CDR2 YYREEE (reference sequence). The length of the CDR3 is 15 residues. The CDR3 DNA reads TGTGCCAGCAGCTTGGCCGGGGGGGAGGTGGATGGCTACACCTTC. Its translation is CASSLAGGEVDGYTF.

The CDR3, as DNA: TGTGCCACCAGTTCCGAGGGCTACGAGCAGTACTTC. Translating gives CATSSEGYEQYF. This chain connects TRBV24-1 to TRBJ2-7, with D possibly being TRBD2 (5 bases). Germline CDR1 is KGHDR and CDR2 is SFDVKD. The CDR3 is made up of 12 amino acids. The V end lost 6 bases, the J end lost 3 bases, and 8 bases lay between the germline ends.